This TCR beta chain originates from a study of blood T cell repertoires in COVID-19 (TCRdb year 2020). As for the study more broadly: The collaborator samples originated in the United States, Italy and Spain and spanned the acute and convalescent phases of COVID-19. The material from the prospective study consisted of cDNA or gDNA derived from T cells, B-cell-depleted T cells, or PBMCs. Deeply sampled blood TCRbeta repertoires from subjects exposed to, actively infected with, or recovered from COVID-19 were included in the dataset. The repertoires were made available in a free public database intended to serve as a resource for research on the immune response to SARS-CoV-2. Samples came from the ongoing ImmuneRACE study (first 160 participants) plus 1,254 subjects from 6 global collaborators. Sample metadata almost always included a de-identified subject ID, COVID-19 status, age in years and sex. HLA class I and class II types, where available, came from metadata supplied by the sample provider rather than from assay-based typing.

TCRbeta CDR3 regions were amplified from genomic DNA using the immunoSEQ Assay, a bias-controlled multiplex PCR. Regarding the original processing steps: Nucleated cell counts per sample were estimated from amplification of reference gene primers within the assay. Sequence reads were collapsed and filtered to measure the absolute abundance of every unique TCRbeta CDR3 rearrangement. For each sample, productive Simpson clonality was calculated by taking the square root of Simpson's diversity index across productive rearrangements. TCRdb limited this immuneACCESS table to in-frame rearrangements with V and J called. A share of clones is missing; checked studies link under half to unresolved V genes, and the rest is unexplained. V and J calls and clone size are as listed in that table; D and trimming were resolved from the DNA. Recorded for this sample are around 140,000 clones; around 80% of them occurred a single time. The ten largest clonotypes hold about 2.4% of the sample.

In the prospective study, participants were roughly 18 to 95 years old, resided in 25 or so geographic areas of the United States, and were enrolled through a virtual design. In the prospective study, cohorts were assigned on the basis of participant-reported clinical history obtained from a screening survey and a study questionnaire. Each participant in the prospective study had whole blood, serum and a nasopharyngeal or oropharyngeal swab collected by mobile phlebotomists. Over a roughly 2-month period, participants in the prospective study had the option of providing additional blood draws and questionnaires. Before DNA extraction, blood samples from the prospective study were shipped at room temperature or frozen. What the work shows at the level of the full study, not this receptor alone: The amount of clinical and demographic metadata varied by source and participant and was provided uncurated.

On this clone: The target of this receptor is not known. Qualities for individual bases were not recorded, and no much larger clone is one base off.

What was sequenced was PBMCs or T cells enriched from blood (not recorded which). The receptor was derived from a man aged 35-49 years with acute COVID-19.

In nucleotides, the sequence is TGTGCCAGCAGTAGGAGTGGGAATGAGCAGTTCTTC. It codes for CASSRSGNEQFF. The sequence joins TRBV2 to TRBJ2-1; no D gene is confidently identified. Looking up the germline V gene yields CDR1 SNHLY and CDR2 FYNNEI. From cysteine to phenylalanine, the CDR3 is 12 amino acids long. CDR3 DNA is the only sequence kept; it has 36 bases, read in frame from the first base. Trimming takes 5 bases from V and 7 bases from J, and the germline ends sit 9 bases apart.